A few counts support the clone carrying this T cell receptor (beta chain). Antigen specificity is unknown. These data are taken from a study of T cells after yellow fever vaccination. Study-level background: Preparation of the low-cell-number fractions used SMART-Seq v4 Ultra Low Input. The study's findings and limits: Compared with primary, the secondary response was weaker and peaked at day 5, not 15. Across the CD4 and CD8 compartments, a small share of clonotypes was present in both.

V shed 3 bases and J shed 6 bases, with 17 bases lying between them. The CDR3 has 16 residues. Germline lookup yields CDR1 SGHTA and CDR2 FQGNSA. Each CDR3 protein is one row after TCRdb ran MiXCR on the 5' RACE reads. The table lists about 130,000 distinct CDR3 sequences, 5% to 7.5% of them singletons. This clonotype was sampled from a man aged 30 to 39 who received the YFV17D yellow fever vaccine. This chain joins TRBV7-2 and TRBJ2-2, with D hard to call. This material consisted of CD4+ T cells sorted from PBMCs, taken 10 days after the yellow fever booster vaccination. CDR3 amino acids: CASSLGGPKVAGELFF. CDR3 bases: TGTGCCAGCAGCTTGGGTGGGCCAAAGGTGGCCGGGGAGCTGTTTTTT.